This T cell receptor beta chain was recorded in a study of OX40 agonist ivuxolimab in advanced cancers. The CDR3 spans 15 residues. Germline-derived CDR1 and CDR2 are MNHEY and SMNVEV (reference sequence). The junction had 11 bases not matched to a gene; V was cut back by 6 bases and J by 7 bases. Generated by immunoSEQ multiplex PCR, the TCRdb table keeps only in-frame clones and is missing some. The repertoire holds 80,000 to 100,000 clones, more than 75% seen once, with around 0.3% in the top ten. V gene TRBV27 combines with J gene TRBJ1-4, with 7 positions matching TRBD1. This TCR derives from an adult with an advanced solid tumor such as melanoma, head and neck, liver or kidney cancer. The sample consisted of CD4+ or CD8+ T cells sorted from blood, taken in a trial of the OX40 agonist ivuxolimab. Here the CDR3 reads CASSRTGLAPEKLFF. The CDR3 nucleotides are TGTGCCAGCAGCCGGACAGGCCTGGCCCCTGAAAAACTGTTTTTT.